This note documents a single T cell receptor (beta chain) sequence. Its recognized antigen is unknown. Base-call qualities are not available, and no considerably larger clone is one nucleotide away. The sample originates from a study of blood T cell repertoires in COVID-19 (dated by TCRdb to the early 2020s). In the study overall: Samples covering the acute and convalescent phases of COVID-19 were provided by collaborators in the United States, Italy and Spain. The material from the prospective study consisted of cDNA or gDNA derived from T cells, B-cell-depleted T cells, or PBMCs. Deeply sampled blood TCRbeta repertoires from subjects exposed to, actively infected with, or recovered from COVID-19 were included in the dataset. The repertoires were made available in a free public database intended to serve as a resource for research on the immune response to SARS-CoV-2. Samples were obtained from the ongoing ImmuneRACE study (first 160 participants) and from over a thousand subjects provided by 6 global collaborators. Nearly every sample came with metadata listing a de-identified subject ID, COVID-19 status, age in years and sex. Where HLA class I and class II types were available, the types were taken from metadata supplied by the sample provider, not from assay-based typing.

The full study reports these points: The amount of clinical and demographic metadata varied by source and participant and was provided uncurated.

V loses 3 bases, J loses 4 bases, and the germline ends lie 12 bases apart. The CDR3 measures 14 amino acids from cysteine to phenylalanine. Only CDR3 DNA remains: 42 bases, in frame from the first base. CDR1 LGHDT and CDR2 YNNKEL are derived from the germline V gene (reference sequence). Participants in the prospective study were aged about 18 to 100 years, lived in 20 to 25 United States geographic areas, and enrolled through a virtual design. Cohort assignment in the prospective study relied on participant-reported clinical history from a screening survey and a study questionnaire. ImmuneRACE Cohort 3 recovered participants were defined by two consecutive negative NP/OP PCR tests, healthcare professional clearance, or symptom resolution. Each participant in the prospective study had whole blood, serum and a nasopharyngeal or oropharyngeal swab collected by mobile phlebotomists. Over a roughly 2-month period, participants in the prospective study had the option of providing additional blood draws and questionnaires. Before DNA extraction, blood samples from the prospective study were shipped at room temperature or frozen.

TCRbeta CDR3 regions were amplified from genomic DNA by means of the immunoSEQ Assay, a bias-controlled multiplex PCR. Processing in the source paper ran as follows. Within the assay, amplification of reference gene primers was used to estimate how many nucleated cells each sample contained. To quantify the absolute abundance of each unique TCRbeta CDR3 rearrangement, sequence reads were collapsed and filtered. For each sample, productive Simpson clonality was calculated by taking the square root of Simpson's diversity index across productive rearrangements. This is the immuneACCESS table as TCRdb keeps it, with only in-frame sequences that have V and J called. A part of the clones is gone; compared with another copy, unresolved V genes explain less than half, and the rest is unexplained. That table supplies the V and J calls and clone size; D and trimming were determined from the DNA. The sample yields approximately 230,000 clones; 75% to 90% were counted once. Of the sample, 3.5% to 4.5% is held by the ten largest clones.

The TCR originated in a woman under 40 who had recovered from COVID-19. Recombination connected TRBV3-1 (or the pseudogene TRBV3-2) to TRBJ1-1; a tentative D match to TRBD1 spans 6 bases. Sequencing was performed on PBMCs or T cells enriched from blood (not recorded which). The DNA is as follows: TGTGCCAGCAGCCAGGCAGGGGAGGGCACTGAAGCTTTCTTT. The translation is CASSQAGEGTEAFF.